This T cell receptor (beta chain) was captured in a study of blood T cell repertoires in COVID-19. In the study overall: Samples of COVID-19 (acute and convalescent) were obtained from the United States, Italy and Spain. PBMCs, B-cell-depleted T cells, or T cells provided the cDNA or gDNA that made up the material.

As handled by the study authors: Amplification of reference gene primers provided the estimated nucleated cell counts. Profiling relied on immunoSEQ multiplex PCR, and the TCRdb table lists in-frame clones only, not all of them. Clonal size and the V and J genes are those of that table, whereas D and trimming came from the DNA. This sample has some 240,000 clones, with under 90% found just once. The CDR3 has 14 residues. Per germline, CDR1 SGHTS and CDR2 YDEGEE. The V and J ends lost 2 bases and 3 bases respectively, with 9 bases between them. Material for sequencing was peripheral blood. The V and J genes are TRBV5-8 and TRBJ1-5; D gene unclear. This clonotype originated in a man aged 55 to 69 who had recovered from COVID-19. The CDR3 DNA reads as TGTGCCAGCAGCTTCCCCGGGTTCAATCAGCCCCAGCATTTT. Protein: CASSFPGFNQPQHF.